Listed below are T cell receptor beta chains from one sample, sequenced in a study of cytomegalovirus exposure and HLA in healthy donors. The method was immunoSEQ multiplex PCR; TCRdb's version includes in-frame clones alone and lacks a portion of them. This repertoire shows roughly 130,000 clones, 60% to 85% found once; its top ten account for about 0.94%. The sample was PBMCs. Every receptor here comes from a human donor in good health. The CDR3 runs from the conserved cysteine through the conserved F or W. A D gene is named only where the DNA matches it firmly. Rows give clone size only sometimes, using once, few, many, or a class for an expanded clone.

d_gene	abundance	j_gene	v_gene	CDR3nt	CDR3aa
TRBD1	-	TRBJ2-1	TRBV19	TGTGCCAGTAGTCTACACCGCCCCGGACAGGGCTTGAATGAGCAGTTCTTC	CASSLHRPGQGLNEQFF
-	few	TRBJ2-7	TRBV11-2	TGTGCCAGCAGCTTAGATGTTCCGGTCTCTAGCTACGAGCAGTACTTC	CASSLDVPVSSYEQYF
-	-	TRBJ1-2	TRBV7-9	TGTGCCAGCAGCCCGACAGTGGACCGGGACTATGGCTACACCTTC	CASSPTVDRDYGYTF
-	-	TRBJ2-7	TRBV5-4	TGTGCCAGCAGCTTCTCCCCCCTCGGCTACGAGCAGTACTTC	CASSFSPLGYEQYF
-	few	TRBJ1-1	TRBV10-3	TGTGCCATCTCATTCCAGGGTGACACTGAAGCTTTCTTT	CAISFQGDTEAFF
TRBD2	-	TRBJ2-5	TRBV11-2	TGTGCCAGCAGCTTAGATCTCGGGCTAGCGGGGGGCTGGGGGGAGACCCAGTACTTC	CASSLDLGLAGGWGETQYF
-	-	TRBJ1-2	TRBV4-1	TGTGCCAGCAGCCAAGGTCCCTACAGGGTTACCTATGGCTACACCTTC	CASSQGPYRVTYGYTF
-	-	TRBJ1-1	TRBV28	TGTGCCAGCAGGCCCACGACAGAGCACACTGAAGCTTTCTTT	CASRPTTEHTEAFF
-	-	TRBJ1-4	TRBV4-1	TGCGCCAGCAGCCACGGACAGCCGGCTGAGGGAGAAAAACTGTTTTTT	CASSHGQPAEGEKLFF
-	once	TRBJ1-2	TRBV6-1	TGTGCCAGCAGTGAAGATGGGGCGAGGGGCTACACCTTC	CASSEDGARGYTF
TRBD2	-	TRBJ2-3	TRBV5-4	TGTGCCAGCAGCCAAGAAACGTATACAGCGGGGAGCACAGATACGCAGTATTTT	CASSQETYTAGSTDTQYF
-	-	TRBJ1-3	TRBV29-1	TGCAGCGTTGGATTGGCGGGGGGCTCTGGAAACACCATATATTTT	CSVGLAGGSGNTIYF
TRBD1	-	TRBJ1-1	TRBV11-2	TGTGCCAGCAGCCCGACAGGGGAGGTAACTGAAGCTTTCTTT	CASSPTGEVTEAFF
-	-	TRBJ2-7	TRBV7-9	TGTGCCAGCAGCTTAGGGCGGAACTCCGAGCAGTACTTC	CASSLGRNSEQYF
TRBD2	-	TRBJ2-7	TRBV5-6	TGTGCCAGCAGCAAGGGACTAGCGGGGATCGAGGACGAGCAGTACTTC	CASSKGLAGIEDEQYF
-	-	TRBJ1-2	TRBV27	TGTGCCAGTAGTCCGAGACAGACGAACTATGGCTACACCTTC	CASSPRQTNYGYTF
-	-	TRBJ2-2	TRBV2	TGTGCCAGCAGTGACCCGCGGAGGAACACCGGGGAGCTGTTTTTT	CASSDPRRNTGELFF
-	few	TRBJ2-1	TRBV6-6	TGTGCCAGCAGGTCCCCTAGCAATGAGCAGTTCTTC	CASRSPSNEQFF
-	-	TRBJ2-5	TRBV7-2	TGTGCCAGCAGCCCAGGACAGTCGGCGGGGGAGGAGACCCAGTACTTC	CASSPGQSAGEETQYF
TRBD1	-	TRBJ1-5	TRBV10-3	TGTGCCATCAGTGACTCCGGGACAGTTCAGGGTTTT	CAISDSGTVQGF
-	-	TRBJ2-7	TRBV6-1	TGTGCCAGCAGCGATTTGACGGGGGTACGAGGCGAGCAGTACTTC	CASSDLTGVRGEQYF
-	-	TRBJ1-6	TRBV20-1	TGCAGTTCCAGACCTGGGGAGCCCCTCCACTTT	CSSRPGEPLHF
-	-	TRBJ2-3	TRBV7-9	TGTGCCAGCAGCCGAGCAGGCGTAGTCGTCGGCCCCACAGATACGCAGTATTTT	CASSRAGVVVGPTDTQYF
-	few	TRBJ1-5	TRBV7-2	TGTGCCAGCAGCGATCGAGGTCAGCCCCAGCATTTT	CASSDRGQPQHF
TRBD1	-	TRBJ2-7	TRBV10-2	TGCGCCAGCAAGCCGGGACAGGGGAATGTCGAGCAGTACTTC	CASKPGQGNVEQYF
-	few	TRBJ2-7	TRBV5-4	TGTGCCAGCAGCTCCAACTACGAGCAGTACTTC	CASSSNYEQYF
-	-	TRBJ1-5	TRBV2	TGTGCCAGCAGTGGAGTGAGTAGCAATCAGCCCCAGCATTTT	CASSGVSSNQPQHF
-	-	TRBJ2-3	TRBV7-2	TGTGCCAGCAGCCTCCAAGGGGTTGGCAATCAGCCCCAGTATTTT	CASSLQGVGNQPQYF
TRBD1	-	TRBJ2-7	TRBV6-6	TGTGCCAGCGTGCTTGCCGGGACAGGGTCCTACGAGCAGTACTTC	CASVLAGTGSYEQYF
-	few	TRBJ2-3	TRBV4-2	TGTGCCAGCAGCCCTACTAGCTTCGATACGCAGTATTTT	CASSPTSFDTQYF
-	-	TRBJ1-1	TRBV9	TGTGCCAGCAGCGTAGGCGGCGGAGTGAACACTGAAGCTTTCTTT	CASSVGGGVNTEAFF
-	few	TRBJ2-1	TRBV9	TGTGCCAGCAGCGTAGCTATGGTCCGGGATGAGCAGTTCTTC	CASSVAMVRDEQFF
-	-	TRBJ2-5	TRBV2	TGTGCCAGCAGGCGAGGAGCGCTGGCGGAGACCCAGTACTTC	CASRRGALAETQYF
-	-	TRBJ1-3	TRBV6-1	TGTGCCAGCAGTGAAATCTACGGGGTAGGAGACACCATATATTTT	CASSEIYGVGDTIYF
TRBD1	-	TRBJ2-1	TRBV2	TGTGCCAGCAGTGACGAAGGGGGCAGATACAATGAGCAGTTCTTC	CASSDEGGRYNEQFF
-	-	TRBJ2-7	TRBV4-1	TGCGCCAGCAGCCAAGCCGACAGAGGAACCTACGAGCAGTACTTC	CASSQADRGTYEQYF
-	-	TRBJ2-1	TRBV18	TGTGCCAGCTCGCCCAGAGGGAAAGAGCAGTTCTTC	CASSPRGKEQFF
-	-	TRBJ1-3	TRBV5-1	TGCGCCAGCAGCTTGGTGGGAGTCCGATTTGGAAACACCATATATTTT	CASSLVGVRFGNTIYF
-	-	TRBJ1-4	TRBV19	TGTGCCAGTAGTATAGATCCATTCCGGGAACTGTTTTTT	CASSIDPFRELFF
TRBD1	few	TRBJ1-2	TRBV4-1	TGCGCCAGCAGCCCGGACAGGGGCGTGGGCTATGGCTACACCTTC	CASSPDRGVGYGYTF
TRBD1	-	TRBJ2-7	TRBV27	TGTGCCAGCAGTTTAACTTGGACAGGGAAGAACTACGAGCAGTACTTC	CASSLTWTGKNYEQYF
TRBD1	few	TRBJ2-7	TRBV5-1	TGCGCCAGCAGCCTGACAGGGGACGAGCAGTACTTC	CASSLTGDEQYF
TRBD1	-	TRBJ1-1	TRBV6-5	TGTGCCAGCAGGGGACAGCTGAACACTGAAGCTTTCTTT	CASRGQLNTEAFF
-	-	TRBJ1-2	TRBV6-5	TGTGCCAGCAGTGCCGTCATTTACTATGGCTACACCTTT	CASSAVIYYGYTF